This passage covers 18 T cell receptor beta chains from one sample sequenced in a study of Ad26.COV2.S vaccination and SARS-CoV-2 variants. TCRdb keeps only in-frame clones here, not all; method: immunoSEQ multiplex PCR. Here the sample spans some 270,000 clones, roughly 89% being singletons. Treatment reported: approximately 18 received Ad26.COV2.S at low or high dose, single or two shots; 5 received placebo; per-sample allocation not given. Day 63 after the first injection of vaccine or placebo was the sampling time. The sample in question was peripheral blood, obtained in a trial of Ad26.COV2.S vaccine versus placebo. The receptor source for this set is a person aged 18 to 59 who received the Ad26.COV2.S COVID-19 vaccine or a placebo.

CDR3 DNA: TGTGCCAGTAGCTTAACAGGGGTTGCGGTGACCCAGTACTTC. Amino acid sequence: CASSLTGVAVTQYF. The chain links TRBV19 to TRBJ2-5; 7 bases line up with TRBD1. Germline V gene data show CDR1 as LNHDA and CDR2 as SQIVND (reference sequence). The CDR3 covers 14 residues. V was pared by 6 bases and J by 7 bases, with 11 bases of the junction left unmatched.

The chain couples TRBV7-2 to TRBJ2-7; 7 nucleotides agree with TRBD1. V lost 3 bases and J lost 3; bases outside the gene matches: 8. Germline CDR1 reads SGHTA; CDR2 reads FQGNSA. This CDR3 is 15 amino acids long. The CDR3 sequence: CASSLVVQGSYEQYF. As DNA, the CDR3 is TGTGCCAGCAGCTTGGTGGTACAGGGGAGCTACGAGCAGTACTTC.

This clone was observed at least ten times. V gene TRBV19 combines with J gene TRBJ1-2; TRBD1 matches at 7 bases. Germline V gene data show CDR1 as LNHDA and CDR2 as SQIVND (reference sequence). V was pared by 6 bases and J by 2 bases, with 3 bases of the junction left unmatched. The length of the CDR3 is 13 residues. The CDR3 sequence: CASSSTGNYGYTF. Here the CDR3 DNA reads TGTGCCAGTAGCTCGACAGGGAACTATGGCTACACCTTC.

The chain links TRBV2 to TRBJ1-6, with TRBD1 as a possible D gene (6 bases). CDR3 length equals 17 residues. Trimming took off 1 base at V and 4 bases at J, with 14 bases between the two ends. Germline V gives CDR1 SNHLY, CDR2 FYNNEI. In DNA, the CDR3 is TGTGCCAGCAGTGAAGGCGGGGGACACCTTTATAATTCACCCCTCCACTTT. Amino acids: CASSEGGGHLYNSPLHF.

The J gene is TRBJ1-1, the V gene TRBV14, with D perhaps matching TRBD1 (5 bases). Germline V gene sequence: CDR1 SGHDN, CDR2 FVKESK. The CDR3 sequence is 15 residues long. V lost 3 bases and J 6 bases, leaving 17 bases between the germline ends. In nucleotides, the CDR3 is TGTGCCAGCAGCCAGGAAAGGTTTCCGGGGCCTGAAGCTTTCTTT. Its translation: CASSQERFPGPEAFF. The full variable domain, its missing parts supplied by reference TRBV14 and TRBJ1-1, is EAGVTQFPSHSVIEKGQTVTLRCDPISGHDNLYWYRRVMGKEIKFLLHFVKESKQDESGMPNNRFLAERTGGTYSTLKVQPAELEDSGVYFCASSQERFPGPEAFFGQGTRLTVV.

This clone was observed a few times. CDR3 sequence reads: CASSEGGGWYEQYF. CDR3 nucleotide sequence: TGTGCCAGCAGTGAAGGCGGGGGCTGGTACGAGCAGTACTTC. The V and J genes are TRBV6-1 and TRBJ2-7; TRBD2 is a possible D gene (7 bases). Germline V gene data show CDR1 as MNHNS and CDR2 as SASEGT. This CDR3 contains 14 residues. Trimming pared 1 base from V and 4 bases from J, leaving 11 bases between.

This clone was counted only a few times. This chain uses TRBV21-1 with TRBJ2-7; no check of the table's D call, TRBD2, against the DNA was made. TRBV21-1 is tagged as a pseudogene. The CDR3 has 15 residues. Written as DNA, the CDR3 is TGTGCCAGCAGCAAACAGGGACTACTCCCCTACGAGCAGTACGTC. As protein: CASSKQGLLPYEQYV.

The chain uses TRBV5-5 and TRBJ1-3; D unresolved. The germline V gene has CDR1 SGHKS and CDR2 YYEKEE (reference sequence). CDR3 length: 13 amino acids. V gave up 3 bases and J gave up 2 bases, with 6 bases separating them. In nucleotides, the CDR3 is TGTGCCAGCAGCTGGACGGCTGGAAACACCATATATTTT. Translation: CASSWTAGNTIYF.

This clone was recorded a few times. The rearrangement uses TRBV24-1 and TRBJ1-1, with D unclear. The CDR3 totals 13 residues. Between the trimmed V and J ends, which lost 2 bases and 1 base, there was a span of 4 bases. Germline-derived CDR1 and CDR2 are KGHDR and SFDVKD. The CDR3 DNA sequence: TGTGCCACCAGTGATTGGGGGAACACTGAAGCTTTCTTT. This encodes CATSDWGNTEAFF.

This clone was seen only a few times. The CDR3 region has the DNA TGTGCCAGCAGCTTAGAGGGGACAGTGAATTCACCCCTCCACTTT. Translated, it gives CASSLEGTVNSPLHF. The chain links TRBV7-2 to TRBJ1-6; TRBD1 aligns across 7 bases. The germline V gene encodes CDR1 SGHTA and CDR2 FQGNSA. V was pared by 1 base and J by 7 bases, with 4 bases of the junction left unmatched. CDR3 size: 15 residues.

The chain joins TRBV11-1 to TRBJ2-2; 9 bases fit TRBD1. CDR1 and CDR2 from the germline V gene are SGHAT and FQDESV (reference sequence). The CDR3 totals 14 residues. After removal of 8 bases from V and 0 bases from J, the junction contained 1 base not matched to a gene. CDR3 residues: CASGQGTNTGELFF. CDR3 DNA: TGTGCCAGCGGACAGGGGACGAACACCGGGGAGCTGTTTTTT.

The rearrangement links TRBV4-1 to TRBJ1-4; the D is unclear. The ends were cut back, 6 bases at V and 0 bases at J, with 11 bases in the middle. CDR1 is MGHRA, CDR2 YSYEKL, per germline. CDR3 size: 15 residues. The CDR3 DNA follows: TGCGCCAGCAGGGTAGAACAGTCAACTAATGAAAAACTGTTTTTT. It codes for CASRVEQSTNEKLFF.

This sequence joins TRBV13 and TRBJ2-3; unclear D gene. V gave up 2 bases and J gave up 4 bases, with 10 bases separating them. The germline gives CDR1 PRHDT, CDR2 FYEKMQ (reference sequence). The CDR3 is 14 residues long. The DNA for the CDR3 is TGTGCCAGCAGCTTATATTCTCGGGCAGATACGCAGTATTTT. Residues: CASSLYSRADTQYF.

The chain links TRBV7-8 to TRBJ1-3; unclear D gene. Per germline, CDR1 SGHVS and CDR2 FQNEAQ. The V end was cut by 5 bases, the J end by 0 bases, with 14 bases between. The CDR3 has 16 residues. DNA of the CDR3: TGTGCCAGCAGCCGAGCGGGGAAGACCTCTGGAAACACCATATATTTT. It codes for CASSRAGKTSGNTIYF.

This chain joins TRBV7-9 and TRBJ2-3; 10 nucleotides line up with TRBD2. Germline CDR1 SEHNR, CDR2 FQNEAQ (reference sequence). CDR3 length: 15 amino acids. Trimming took 5 bases from V and 0 from J; bases not matched to a gene: 2. The CDR3 bases are TGTGCCAGCAGCCTACTAGCGGGGAGCACAGATACGCAGTATTTT. Its translation is CASSLLAGSTDTQYF.

This sequence joins TRBV5-8 and TRBJ2-1; 12 bases are a match to TRBD2. Trimming removed 5 bases from V and 9 bases from J; junction bases left unmatched: 6. The CDR3 has 14 residues. Germline V gene lookup returns CDR1 SGHTS and CDR2 YDEGEE. DNA for the CDR3: TGTGCCAGCAGAAGGACTAGCGGGATTGGTGAGCAGTTCTTC. This translates into CASRRTSGIGEQFF.

This sequence joins TRBV6-5 and TRBJ2-2, with D tentatively TRBD1 or TRBD2 (5 bases each). This CDR3 has 15 residues. CDR1 is MNHEY and CDR2 is SVGAGI in the germline V gene. Trimming shortened V by 6 bases and J by 3 bases, and 14 bases separated the two germline ends. The CDR3 is CASSKPGRDTGELFF. CDR3 coding DNA: TGTGCCAGCAGCAAGCCGGGACGGGACACCGGGGAGCTGTTTTTT.

The CDR3 DNA reads as TGTGCCAGCAGTCCGACGCCGTCTGGAAACACCATATATTTT. Translated, it gives CASSPTPSGNTIYF. The chain recombines TRBV6-6 with TRBJ1-3; D uncertain. CDR3 length: 14 residues. The V gene's germline CDR1 is MNHNY and CDR2 SVGAGI (reference sequence). With 5 bases removed from V and 1 base from J, the gap between germline ends came to 9 bases.